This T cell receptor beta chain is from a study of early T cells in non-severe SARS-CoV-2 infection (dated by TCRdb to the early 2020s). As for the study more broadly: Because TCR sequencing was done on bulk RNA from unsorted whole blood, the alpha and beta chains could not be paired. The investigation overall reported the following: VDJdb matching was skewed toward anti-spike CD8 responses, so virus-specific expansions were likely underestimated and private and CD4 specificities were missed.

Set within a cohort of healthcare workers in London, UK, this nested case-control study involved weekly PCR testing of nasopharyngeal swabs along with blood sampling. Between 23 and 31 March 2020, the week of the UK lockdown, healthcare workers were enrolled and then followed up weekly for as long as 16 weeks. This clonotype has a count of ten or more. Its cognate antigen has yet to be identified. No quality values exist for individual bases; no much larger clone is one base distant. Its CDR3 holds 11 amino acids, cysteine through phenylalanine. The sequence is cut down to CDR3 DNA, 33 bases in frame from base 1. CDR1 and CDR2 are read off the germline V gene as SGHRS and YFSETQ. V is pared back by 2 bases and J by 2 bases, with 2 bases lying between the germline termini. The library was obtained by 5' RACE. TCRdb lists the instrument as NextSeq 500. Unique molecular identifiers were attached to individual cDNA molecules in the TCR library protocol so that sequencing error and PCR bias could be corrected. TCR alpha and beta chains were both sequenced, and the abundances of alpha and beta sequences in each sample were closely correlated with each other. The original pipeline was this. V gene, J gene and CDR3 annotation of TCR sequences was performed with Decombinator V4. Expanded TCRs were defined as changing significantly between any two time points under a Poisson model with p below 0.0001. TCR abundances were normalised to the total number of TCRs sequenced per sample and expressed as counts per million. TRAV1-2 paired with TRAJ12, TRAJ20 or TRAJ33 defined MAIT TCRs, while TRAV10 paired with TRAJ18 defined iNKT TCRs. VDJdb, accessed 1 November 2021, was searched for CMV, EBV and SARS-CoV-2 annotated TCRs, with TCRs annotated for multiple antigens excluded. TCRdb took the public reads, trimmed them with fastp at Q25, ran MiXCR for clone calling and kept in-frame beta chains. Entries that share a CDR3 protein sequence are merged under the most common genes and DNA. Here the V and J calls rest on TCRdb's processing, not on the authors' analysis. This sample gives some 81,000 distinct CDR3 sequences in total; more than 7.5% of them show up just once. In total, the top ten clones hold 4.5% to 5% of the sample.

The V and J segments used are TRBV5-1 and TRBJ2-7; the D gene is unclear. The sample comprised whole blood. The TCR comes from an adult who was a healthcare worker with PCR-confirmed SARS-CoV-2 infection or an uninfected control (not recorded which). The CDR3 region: CASSFTYEQYF. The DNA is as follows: TGCGCCAGCAGCTTCACCTACGAGCAGTACTTC.